The clone carrying this TCR beta chain was detected ten times or more. Its matching antigen is unknown. This sample stems from a study of CD8 T cells in ankylosing spondylitis. Overall study results and limits: It appeared that ankylosing spondylitis blood was characterized by a TCR beta motif of under ten highly homologous variants. Clones linked to the disease showed a CD8+ phenotype. They occurred at relatively low frequencies in peripheral blood.

TCRdb analysed the 5' RACE reads with MiXCR anew, one entry per CDR3 protein. The sample records under 300,000 distinct CDR3 sequences, roughly a tenth being singletons. From germline, CDR1 is SGHAT and CDR2 FQNNGV. This CDR3 has 16 residues. V was clipped by 5 bases and J by 1 base; unmatched bases: 10. The rearrangement joins TRBV11-2 to TRBJ1-1, with 7 bases identical to TRBD1. The source of this sequence is a male donor with ankylosing spondylitis or in good health (not recorded which). Material for sequencing was blood, either unsorted or a sorted T cell fraction (not recorded which). This chain's CDR3 is CASSTGTEYRNTEAFF. In nucleotides, the CDR3 is TGTGCCAGCAGCACAGGGACAGAATATAGGAACACTGAAGCTTTCTTT. Variable domain in full (rest from reference TRBV11-2 and TRBJ1-1): EAGVAQSPRYKIIEKRQSVAFWCNPISGHATLYWYQQILGQGPKLLIQFQNNGVVDDSQLPKDRFSAERLKGVDSTLKIQPAKLEDSAVYLCASSTGTEYRNTEAFFGQGTRLTVV.